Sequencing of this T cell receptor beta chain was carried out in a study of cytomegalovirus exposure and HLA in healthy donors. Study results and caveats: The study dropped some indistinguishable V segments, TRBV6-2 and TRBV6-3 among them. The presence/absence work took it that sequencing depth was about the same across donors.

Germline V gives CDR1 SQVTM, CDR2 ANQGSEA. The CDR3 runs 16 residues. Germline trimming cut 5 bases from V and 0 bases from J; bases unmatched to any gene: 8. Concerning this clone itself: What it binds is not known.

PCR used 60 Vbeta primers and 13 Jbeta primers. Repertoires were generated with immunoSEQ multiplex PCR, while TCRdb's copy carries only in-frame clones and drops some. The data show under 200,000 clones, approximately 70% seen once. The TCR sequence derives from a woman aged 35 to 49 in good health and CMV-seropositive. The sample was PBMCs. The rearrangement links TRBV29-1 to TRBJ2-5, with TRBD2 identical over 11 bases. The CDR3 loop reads CSVLGTSGRYQETQYF. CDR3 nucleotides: TGCAGCGTTCTTGGAACTAGCGGGAGATACCAAGAGACCCAGTACTTC. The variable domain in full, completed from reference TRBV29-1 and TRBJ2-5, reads SAVISQKPSRDICQRGTSLTIQCQVDSQVTMMFWYRQQPGQSLTLIATANQGSEATYESGFVIDKFPISRPNLTFSTLTVSNMSPEDSSIYLCSVLGTSGRYQETQYFGPGTRLLVL.